This T cell receptor beta chain was identified in a study of cytomegalovirus exposure and HLA in healthy donors. At the level of the study: Earlier, approximately 110 million unique TCR beta sequences were recovered from about 200 million T cells by an analysis. Findings and caveats of the study: Some V segments could not be told apart, so they were left out, TRBV6-2 and TRBV6-3 among them. It was reported that the classifier diagnosed cytomegalovirus status with high specificity and sensitivity in both the original and validation cohorts.

Though probably carrying unrecorded immune exposures, donors were nominally healthy at sampling. The CDR3 consists of 14 residues. Unmatched junction bases numbered 2, after V lost 2 bases and J lost 4 bases. CDR1 and CDR2 (germline): SEHNR, FQNEAQ (reference sequence). Primers: 60 Vbeta forward and 13 Jbeta reverse. The table came from immunoSEQ multiplex PCR; TCRdb's copy has only in-frame clones and leaves some out. The data hold 110,000 to 150,000 clones, with around four fifths observed a single time. Of note for this clone: Antigen specificity is unknown.

This sequence originates from a boy aged 2-9 years in good health and CMV-seronegative. V usage is TRBV7-9 and J usage is TRBJ2-7, with 10 nucleotides matching TRBD1. Sequencing was performed on PBMCs. CDR3 nucleotides: TGTGCCAGCAGCTTAAGGGACAGGGGTTACGAGCAGTACTTC. Its protein product is CASSLRDRGYEQYF. Full variable domain (remainder filled in from reference TRBV7-9 and TRBJ2-7): DTGVSQNPRHKITKRGQNVTFRCDPISEHNRLYWYRQTLGQGPEFLTYFQNEAQLEKSRLLSDRFSAERPKGSFSTLEIQRTEQGDSAMYLCASSLRDRGYEQYFGPGTRLTVT.